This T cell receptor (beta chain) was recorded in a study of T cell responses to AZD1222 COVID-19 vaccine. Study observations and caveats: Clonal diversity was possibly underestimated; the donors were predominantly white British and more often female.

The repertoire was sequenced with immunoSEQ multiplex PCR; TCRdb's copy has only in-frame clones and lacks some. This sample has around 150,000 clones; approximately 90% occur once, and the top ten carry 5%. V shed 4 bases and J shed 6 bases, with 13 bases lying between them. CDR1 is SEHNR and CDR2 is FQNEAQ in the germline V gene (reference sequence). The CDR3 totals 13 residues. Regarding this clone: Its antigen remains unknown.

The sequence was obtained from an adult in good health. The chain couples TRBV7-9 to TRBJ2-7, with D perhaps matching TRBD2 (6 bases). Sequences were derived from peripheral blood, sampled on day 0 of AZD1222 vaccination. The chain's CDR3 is CASSSETSLEQYF. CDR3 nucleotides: TGTGCCAGCAGCTCAGAGACTAGTCTCGAGCAGTACTTC. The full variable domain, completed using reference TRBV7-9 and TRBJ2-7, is DTGVSQNPRHKITKRGQNVTFRCDPISEHNRLYWYRQTLGQGPEFLTYFQNEAQLEKSRLLSDRFSAERPKGSFSTLEIQRTEQGDSAMYLCASSSETSLEQYFGPGTRLTVT.